Shown below are 29 T cell receptor beta chains from a single sample sequenced in a study of blood T cells in healthy people across ages. Then a second PCR, running roughly 7 to 11 cycles, was carried out with a sample-barcoded 5' primer and a J-beta primer mix. TCRdb processed the 5' RACE reads anew with MiXCR; each CDR3 protein has one entry. The table lists 1.5 million to 2 million distinct CDR3 sequences, 28% of them singletons, with about 7.7% in the top ten. Material: blood. These receptors came from a woman in her twenties or thirties in good health.

The sample holds a few counts of this clonotype. The chain combines TRBV2 with TRBJ2-2; D gene ambiguous. Germline V lookup: CDR1 SNHLY, CDR2 FYNNEI. The germline V and J ends were trimmed by 0 bases and 2 bases, with 10 bases remaining between them. This CDR3 has 16 amino acids. The CDR3 loop reads CASSEAHPANTGELFF. The CDR3 DNA reads as TGTGCCAGCAGTGAAGCTCATCCAGCTAACACCGGGGAGCTGTTTTTT.

This clonotype has only a few counts. This rearrangement joins TRBV15 to TRBJ1-2, with D uncertain. The CDR3 is 13 residues long. V dropped 1 base and J dropped 4 bases, with 7 bases sitting between them. Per the germline V gene, CDR1 is LNHNV and CDR2 is YYDKDF (reference sequence). The CDR3 DNA sequence: TGTGCCACCAGCAGAGCTACGACCTATGGCTACACCTTC. It translates to CATSRATTYGYTF.

This clonotype was counted a few times. The chain has TRBV29-1 and TRBJ2-1, with D unresolved. This CDR3 spans 12 amino acids. Germline V CDR1 and CDR2: SQVTM, ANQGSEA. Trimming cost V 4 bases and J 7 bases, with 11 bases left between them. CDR3 nucleotides: TGCAGCGTTGTAGCTCGGGTGAATGAGCAGTTCTTC. As protein: CSVVARVNEQFF.

This chain uses TRBV6-6 with TRBJ2-1; TRBD2 matches at 7 bases. J gave up 8 bases and V 7 bases, and 17 bases lay outside the gene matches. The germline gives CDR1 MNHNY, CDR2 SVGAGI (reference sequence). This CDR3 is 16 amino acids long. The CDR3 bases are TGTGCCAGCACCACGGGACTAAAGGTTGCTAGCGATGAGCAGTTCTTC. Translated, it gives CASTTGLKVASDEQFF.

The table lists this clonotype with a few counts. V and J are TRBV3-1 and TRBJ2-1, with D perhaps TRBD1 (6 bases). V lost 3 bases, J lost 1 base, and 13 bases lay in between. CDR1 is LGHDT, CDR2 YNNKEL, per germline (reference sequence). The CDR3 consists of 16 residues. CDR3 sequence (DNA): TGTGCCAGCAGCCACCTACAGGGATCGTCCTACAATGAGCAGTTCTTC. Protein: CASSHLQGSSYNEQFF.

This clonotype was seen ten or more times. The chain employs TRBV9 and TRBJ2-3; no firm D call. CDR3 length equals 13 residues. Germline V CDR1 and CDR2: SGDLS, YYNGEE. V was trimmed by 5 bases and J by 1 base, leaving 8 bases between them. CDR3 nucleotide sequence: TGTGCCAGCAGTGGCGCGGGCACAGATACGCAGTATTTT. The encoded protein is CASSGAGTDTQYF.

This clonotype was counted at least ten times. The CDR3 region is CATSPNGRGPYNEQFF. In DNA, the CDR3 is TGTGCCACCAGCCCGAACGGGAGAGGCCCCTACAATGAGCAGTTCTTC. The rearrangement links TRBV15 to TRBJ2-1; perhaps TRBD2 as D (6 bases). The CDR3 is made up of 16 amino acids. Trimming left V 5 bases short and J 2 bases short, with 16 bases between. From germline, CDR1 is LNHNV and CDR2 YYDKDF (reference sequence). Full variable domain (missing parts from reference TRBV15 and TRBJ2-1): DAMVIQNPRYQVTQFGKPVTLSCSQTLNHNVMYWYQQKSSQAPKLLFHYYDKDFNNEADTPDNFQSRRPNTSFCFLDIRSPGLGDTAMYLCATSPNGRGPYNEQFFGPGTRLTVL.

The J gene is TRBJ1-4, the V gene TRBV28; no reliable D call. This CDR3 has 13 residues. The V end lost 10 bases, the J end lost 4 bases, and 13 bases lay between the germline ends. Germline lookup yields CDR1 MDHEN and CDR2 SYDVKM. The CDR3 DNA reads TGTGCCACTGCGGCGGATTTTAATGAAAAACTGTTTTTT. It translates to CATAADFNEKLFF. The full variable domain, in which reference TRBV28 and TRBJ1-4 provide the parts outside the CDR3, is DVKVTQSSRYLVKRTGEKVFLECVQDMDHENMFWYRQDPGLGLRLIYFSYDVKMKEKGDIPEGYSVSREKKERFSLILESASTNQTSMYLCATAADFNEKLFFGSGTQLSVL.

The V and J genes are TRBV7-9 and TRBJ1-2, with D possibly matching TRBD1 (5 bases). Germline values: CDR1 SEHNR, CDR2 FQNEAQ (reference sequence). The CDR3 has 14 residues. The germline V and J ends were trimmed by 4 bases and 7 bases, with 16 bases remaining between them. CDR3 nucleotide sequence: TGTGCCAGCAGCTCAACGCCGGGGGAGGGTGGCTACACCTTC. Its protein is CASSSTPGEGGYTF.

This clonotype was counted many times. J is TRBJ2-3 and V is TRBV6-5; 7 nucleotides match TRBD2. The CDR3 runs 15 residues. Germline CDR1 MNHEY, CDR2 SVGAGI. V was pared by 6 bases and J by 4 bases, with 10 bases of the junction left unmatched. The CDR3 DNA is TGTGCCAGCAGCTCAAGGGGCGGGAGTGCAGATACGCAGTATTTT. Translation gives CASSSRGGSADTQYF.

The chain carries TRBV5-5 and TRBJ2-7, with TRBD1 identical over 7 bases. Losses at the gene ends were 4 bases for V and 1 base for J; bases not matched to a gene: 8. The CDR3 consists of 15 residues. Germline V gene data show CDR1 as SGHKS and CDR2 as YYEKEE (reference sequence). The CDR3 here is CASSQYGTASYEQYF. CDR3 DNA: TGTGCCAGCAGCCAATATGGGACAGCTTCCTACGAGCAGTACTTC. Complete variable domain (other parts from reference TRBV5-5 and TRBJ2-7): DAGVTQSPTHLIKTRGQQVTLRCSPISGHKSVSWYQQVLGQGPQFIFQYYEKEERGRGNFPDRFSARQFPNYSSELNVNALLLGDSALYLCASSQYGTASYEQYFGPGTRLTVT.

This clonotype was observed at least ten times. The rearrangement uses TRBV27 and TRBJ2-1, with TRBD2 identical over 16 bases. Germline assignment: CDR1 MNHEY and CDR2 SMNVEV (reference sequence). The trim removed 5 bases at V and 9 bases at J, leaving 4 bases unmatched. The CDR3 is made up of 15 amino acids. CDR3 coding DNA: TGTGCCAGCAGTCCAGGGACTAGCGGGAGGGGTGAGCAGTTCTTC. Amino acid sequence: CASSPGTSGRGEQFF.

V and J are TRBV13 and TRBJ1-1; perhaps TRBD1 as D (5 bases). There are 15 residues in the CDR3. Germline CDR1 reads PRHDT; CDR2 reads FYEKMQ (reference sequence). V dropped 2 bases and J dropped 7 bases, with 17 bases sitting between them. The CDR3 DNA is TGTGCCAGCAGCTTATCATCGGTTGAGGGGTATGAAGCTTTCTTT. Protein sequence: CASSLSSVEGYEAFF.

V gene TRBV2 combines with J gene TRBJ2-1; 10 bases fit TRBD2. With V trimmed by 10 bases and J by 4 bases, 7 bases remained unmatched. The germline V gene has CDR1 SNHLY and CDR2 FYNNEI. CDR3 length: 14 residues. The CDR3: CATTSGVGYNEQFF. CDR3 sequence (DNA): TGTGCCACCACTAGCGGGGTGGGGTACAATGAGCAGTTCTTC.

The chain has TRBV10-3 and TRBJ1-1; tentative D call: TRBD1 (6 bases). The germline V and J ends were trimmed by 1 base and 5 bases, with 11 bases remaining between them. The germline CDR1 and CDR2 sequences are ENHRY and SYGVKD. The CDR3 is made up of 14 amino acids. Here the CDR3 reads CAISELGRGTEAFF. For the CDR3, the DNA is TGTGCCATCAGTGAGTTGGGGAGGGGGACTGAAGCTTTCTTT.

This clonotype was observed a handful of times. The chain uses TRBV27 and TRBJ2-7; D perhaps matches TRBD1 (6 bases). The V end was cut by 3 bases, the J end by 3 bases, with 18 bases between. This CDR3 region has 16 residues. Germline V CDR1 and CDR2: MNHEY, SMNVEV (reference sequence). In DNA, the CDR3 is TGTGCCAGCAGTTTCCGCATGGTTGGCAGGGGCTACGAGCAGTACTTC. It translates to CASSFRMVGRGYEQYF.

The V and J genes are TRBV24-1 and TRBJ2-3; D is undetermined. CDR3 size: 12 residues. V was shortened by 7 bases and J by 3 bases, with 7 bases between the two germline ends. Germline CDR1 reads KGHDR; CDR2 reads SFDVKD. The CDR3 here is CATSVKTDTQYF. CDR3 coding DNA: TGTGCCACCAGCGTTAAAACAGATACGCAGTATTTT.

The chain couples TRBV5-1 to TRBJ1-6; 8 bases line up with TRBD1. The length of the CDR3 is 17 residues. Germline CDR1 reads SGHRS; CDR2 reads YFSETQ. After removal of 4 bases from V and 3 bases from J, the junction contained 9 bases not matched to a gene. This chain's CDR3 is CASSLQGAVGYNSPLHF. CDR3 bases: TGCGCCAGCAGCCTTCAGGGGGCCGTAGGCTATAATTCACCCCTCCACTTT.

The chain has TRBV5-5 and TRBJ2-1; D is unresolved. Per the germline V gene, CDR1 is SGHKS and CDR2 is YYEKEE (reference sequence). With 4 bases removed from V and 0 bases from J, the gap between germline ends came to 14 bases. The CDR3 has 16 residues. CDR3 nucleotides: TGTGCCAGCAGCCCCGTATCCGAGAGCTCCTACAATGAGCAGTTCTTC. Its protein product is CASSPVSESSYNEQFF.

Concerning this clonotype: Germline is not matched at one junction end, which may reflect a read error. The chain employs TRBV27 and TRBJ2-1; D is tentatively TRBD1 or TRBD2 (5 bases each). The CDR3 contains 16 residues. The germline CDR1 and CDR2 sequences are MNHEY and SMNVEV (reference sequence). The CDR3 DNA reads TGTGCCAGCAGTCGTTTAGGGACGGGCTCCTCCAATGAGCAGTTCTTC. Amino acids: CASSRLGTGSSNEQFF.

This clonotype appeared a few times. The V call is TRBV9, the J call TRBJ1-1, with TRBD1 identical over 7 bases. This CDR3 comprises 17 residues. Per germline, CDR1 SGDLS and CDR2 YYNGEE. Unmatched junction bases numbered 11, after V lost 2 bases and J lost 1 base. The CDR3 loop is CASSVEGTVFKNTEAFF. In DNA form, the CDR3 reads TGTGCCAGCAGCGTTGAAGGGACAGTTTTCAAGAACACTGAAGCTTTCTTT.

This clonotype was counted ten times or more. The chain links TRBV6-2 or TRBV6-3 to TRBJ2-7; unclear D gene. V lost 5 bases to trimming and J lost 5 bases, with 4 bases between them. Per germline, CDR1 MNHEY and CDR2 SVGEGT. The CDR3 consists of 10 residues. CDR3 bases: TGTGCCAGCAGTCCAAACGAGCAGTACTTC. This gives the protein CASSPNEQYF.

This clonotype was detected a few times. The chain has TRBV20-1 and TRBJ1-6; no clear D. Germline V CDR1 and CDR2: DFQATT, SNEGSKA (reference sequence). Trimming left V 3 bases short and J 8 bases short, with 14 bases between. The CDR3 has 14 amino acids. The CDR3 spells CSASFPQPDSPLHF. The CDR3 DNA reads TGCAGTGCTAGTTTCCCTCAACCAGATTCACCCCTCCACTTT.

This clonotype was seen a few times. A read error may account for a junction end that differs from germline. The chain's CDR3 is CASSYSGRDQETQYF. DNA for the CDR3: TGTGCCAGCAGTTACAGCGGGAGAGACCAAGAGACTCAGTACTTC. The rearrangement uses TRBV6-6 and TRBJ2-5, with 8 bases that match TRBD2. Germline V gives CDR1 MNHNY, CDR2 SVGAGI (reference sequence). The CDR3 is 15 amino acids.

The V gene is TRBV19, the J gene TRBJ1-5, with D uncertain. Trimming removed 3 bases at V and 3 bases at J, with 12 bases between. CDR1 and CDR2 from the germline V gene are LNHDA and SQIVND (reference sequence). The CDR3 runs 15 residues. The CDR3 protein is CASSMPGIANQPQHF. Written as DNA, the CDR3 is TGTGCCAGTAGTATGCCAGGAATTGCCAATCAGCCCCAGCATTTT.

This clonotype has just a few counts. This chain uses TRBV10-3 with TRBJ2-7, with 8 bases lining up with TRBD2. The V segment lost 8 bases and the J segment 3 bases; nucleotides outside the gene matches: 6. The germline gives CDR1 ENHRY, CDR2 SYGVKD. CDR3 length: 13 amino acids. CDR3 loop: CAIREGGNYEQYF. The CDR3 DNA reads TGTGCCATCCGGGAGGGAGGGAACTACGAGCAGTACTTC.

The genes are TRBV5-6 and TRBJ2-5; 13 bases match TRBD2. Germline V gives CDR1 SGHDT, CDR2 YYEEEE. The V and J ends lost 4 bases and 4 bases, in that order; junction bases with no gene match: 7. The CDR3 consists of 16 residues. CDR3 nucleotides: TGTGCCAGCAGCGCGACTAGCGGGGGGCCGCTAGAGACCCAGTACTTC. Protein product: CASSATSGGPLETQYF.

This clonotype has only a few counts. The V call is TRBV12-3 or TRBV12-4, the J call TRBJ2-3; D remains ambiguous. Trimming removed 5 bases from V and 0 bases from J, with 9 bases in between. The CDR3 contains 14 residues. In DNA form, the CDR3 reads TGTGCCAGCAGTCCCCAGGTGAGCACAGATACGCAGTATTTT. This translates into CASSPQVSTDTQYF.

V usage is TRBV10-1 and J usage is TRBJ2-2, with 7 bases matching TRBD1. With 3 bases clipped from V and 1 base from J, the junction kept 17 bases outside the gene matches. The CDR3 loop spans 20 amino acids. The germline gives CDR1 WNHNN, CDR2 SYGVQD (reference sequence). In nucleotides, the CDR3 is TGCGCCAGCAGTGACCCTCGAGGGGGCAGAGGTGGGCGGAACACCGGGGAGCTGTTTTTT. It is translated as CASSDPRGGRGGRNTGELFF.